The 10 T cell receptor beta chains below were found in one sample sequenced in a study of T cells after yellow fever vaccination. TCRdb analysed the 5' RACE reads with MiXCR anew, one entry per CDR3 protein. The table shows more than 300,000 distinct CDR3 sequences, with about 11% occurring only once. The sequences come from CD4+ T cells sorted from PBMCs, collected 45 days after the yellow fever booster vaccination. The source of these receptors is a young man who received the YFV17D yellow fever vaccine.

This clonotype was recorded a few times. The CDR3 coding sequence is TGCAGTGCTAGAAGTCGGCCCCGGACGAGGTACAATGAGCAGTTCTTC. Protein: CSARSRPRTRYNEQFF. The chain employs TRBV20-1 and TRBJ2-1; no firm D call. Looked up from germline, CDR1 is DFQATT and CDR2 is SNEGSKA (reference sequence). The CDR3 is 16 residues long. Trimming shortened V by 2 bases and J by 4 bases, and 18 bases separated the two germline ends.

The CDR3 region is CASSQGYGGSYTF. The CDR3 DNA is TGTGCCAGCAGCCAAGGCTACGGGGGAAGCTACACCTTC. The chain joins TRBV3-1 to TRBJ1-2; TRBD1 is a possible D gene (5 bases). CDR3 length: 13 amino acids. CDR1 LGHDT and CDR2 YNNKEL come from the germline V gene (reference sequence). The germline V and J ends were trimmed by 1 base and 9 bases, with 12 bases remaining between them.

The CDR3 DNA reads TGCGCCAGCAGCTTGGAGGGCAGGGTCACAGATACGCAGTATTTT. It encodes CASSLEGRVTDTQYF. The chain combines TRBV5-1 with TRBJ2-3, with D possibly TRBD1 on 5 matching bases. The CDR3 has 15 residues. V was clipped by 0 bases and J by 2 bases, with 10 bases between them. Germline CDR1 SGHRS, CDR2 YFSETQ.

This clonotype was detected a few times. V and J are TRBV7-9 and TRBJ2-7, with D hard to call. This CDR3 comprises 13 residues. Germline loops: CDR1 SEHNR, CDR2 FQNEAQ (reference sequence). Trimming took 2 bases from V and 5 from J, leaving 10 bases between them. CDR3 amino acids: CASSLSQNHEQYF. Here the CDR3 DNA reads TGTGCCAGCAGCTTAAGTCAGAACCACGAGCAGTACTTC. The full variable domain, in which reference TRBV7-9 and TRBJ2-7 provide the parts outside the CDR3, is DTGVSQNPRHKITKRGQNVTFRCDPISEHNRLYWYRQTLGQGPEFLTYFQNEAQLEKSRLLSDRFSAERPKGSFSTLEIQRTEQGDSAMYLCASSLSQNHEQYFGPGTRLTVT.

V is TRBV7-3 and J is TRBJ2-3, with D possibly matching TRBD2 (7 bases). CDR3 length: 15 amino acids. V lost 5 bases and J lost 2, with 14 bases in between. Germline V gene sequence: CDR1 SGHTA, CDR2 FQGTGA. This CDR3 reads CASSPMGGATDTQYF. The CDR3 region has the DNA TGTGCCAGCAGCCCAATGGGGGGGGCCACAGATACGCAGTATTTT.

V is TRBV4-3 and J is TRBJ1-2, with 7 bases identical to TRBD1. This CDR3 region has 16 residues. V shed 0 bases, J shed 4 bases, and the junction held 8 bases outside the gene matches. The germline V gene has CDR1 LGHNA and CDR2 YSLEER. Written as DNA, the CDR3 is TGCGCCAGCAGCCAAGAAGGGGGCAGGGGAGGCTATGGCTACACCTTC. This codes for CASSQEGGRGGYGYTF.

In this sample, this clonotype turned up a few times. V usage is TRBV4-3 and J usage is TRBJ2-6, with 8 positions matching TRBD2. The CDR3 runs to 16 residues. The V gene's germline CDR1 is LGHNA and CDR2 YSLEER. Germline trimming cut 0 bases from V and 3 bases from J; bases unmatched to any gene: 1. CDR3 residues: CASSQDSGVGANVLTF. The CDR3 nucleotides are TGCGCCAGCAGCCAAGATAGCGGGGTTGGGGCCAACGTCCTGACTTTC.

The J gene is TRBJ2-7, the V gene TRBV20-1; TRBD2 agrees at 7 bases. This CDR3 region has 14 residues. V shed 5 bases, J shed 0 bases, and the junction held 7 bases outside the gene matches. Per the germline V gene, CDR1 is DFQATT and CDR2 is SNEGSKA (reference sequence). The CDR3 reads CSAARDYSSYEQYF. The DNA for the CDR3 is TGCAGTGCTGCCCGGGACTATAGCTCCTACGAGCAGTACTTC.

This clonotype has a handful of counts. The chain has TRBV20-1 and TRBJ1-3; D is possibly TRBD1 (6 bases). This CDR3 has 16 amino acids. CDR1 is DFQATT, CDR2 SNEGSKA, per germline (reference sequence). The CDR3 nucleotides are TGCGGAACGGGGGGCCCCGGCAGAGCCTCTGGAAACACCATATATTTT. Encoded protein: CGTGGPGRASGNTIYF.

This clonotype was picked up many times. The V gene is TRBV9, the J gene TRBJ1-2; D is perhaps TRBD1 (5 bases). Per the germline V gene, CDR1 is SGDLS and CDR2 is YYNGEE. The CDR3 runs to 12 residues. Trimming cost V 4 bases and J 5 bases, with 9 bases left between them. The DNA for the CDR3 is TGTGCCAGCAGCCCGGAGGGGTATGGCTACACCTTC. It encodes CASSPEGYGYTF. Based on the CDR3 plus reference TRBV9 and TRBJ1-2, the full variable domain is DSGVTQTPKHLITATGQRVTLRCSPRSGDLSVYWYQQSLDQGLQFLIQYYNGEERAKGNILERFSAQQFPDLHSELNLSSLELGDSALYFCASSPEGYGYTFGSGTRLTVV.